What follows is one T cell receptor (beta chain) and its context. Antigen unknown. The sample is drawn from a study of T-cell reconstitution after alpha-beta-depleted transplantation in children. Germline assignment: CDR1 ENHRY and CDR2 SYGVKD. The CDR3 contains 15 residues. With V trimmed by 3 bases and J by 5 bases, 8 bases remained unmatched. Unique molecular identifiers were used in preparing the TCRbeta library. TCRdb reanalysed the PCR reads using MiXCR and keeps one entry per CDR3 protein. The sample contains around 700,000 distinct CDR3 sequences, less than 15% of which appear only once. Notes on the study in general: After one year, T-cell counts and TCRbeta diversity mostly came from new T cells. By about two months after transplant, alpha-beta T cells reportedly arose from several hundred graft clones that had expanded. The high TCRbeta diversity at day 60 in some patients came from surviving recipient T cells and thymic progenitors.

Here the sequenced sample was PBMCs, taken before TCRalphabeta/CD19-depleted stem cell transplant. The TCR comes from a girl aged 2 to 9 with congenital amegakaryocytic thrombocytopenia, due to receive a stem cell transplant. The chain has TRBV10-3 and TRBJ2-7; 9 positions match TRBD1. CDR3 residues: CAISDLGQGINEQYF. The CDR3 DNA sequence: TGTGCCATCAGTGACCTTGGACAGGGGATCAACGAGCAGTACTTC.